The 32 T cell receptor beta chains listed next were all sequenced from one sample in a study of CD8 T cells in Susac syndrome. Random hexamers served to reverse transcribe about 0.45 to 1 ug RNA. Using its own MiXCR run on the immunoSEQ multiplex PCR reads, TCRdb lists one record per CDR3 protein. Of some 260,000 distinct CDR3 sequences detected, 85% appear once; the ten largest clones hold around 0.12%. Material: CD8+ T cells from PBMCs. These receptors all stem from a human donor with multiple sclerosis.

This chain uses TRBV20-1 with TRBJ2-1, with 13 bases identical to TRBD2. Trimming removed 5 bases from V and 7 bases from J; junction bases left unmatched: 11. The germline V gene encodes CDR1 DFQATT and CDR2 SNEGSKA (reference sequence). The CDR3 loop spans 16 amino acids. The CDR3 coding sequence is TGCAGTGCTCTCAGGACTAGCGGGAGATGGGTTAATGAGCAGTTCTTC. Translation: CSALRTSGRWVNEQFF.

V is TRBV7-9 and J is TRBJ2-2; TRBD2 is a possible D gene (5 bases). This CDR3 contains 14 residues. Germline assignment: CDR1 SEHNR and CDR2 FQNEAQ (reference sequence). V was clipped by 5 bases and J by 5 bases, with 12 bases between them. Here the CDR3 reads CASSRDGNTGELFF. CDR3 in DNA: TGTGCCAGCAGCCGGGATGGGAATACCGGGGAGCTGTTTTTT. Complete variable domain (other parts from reference TRBV7-9 and TRBJ2-2): DTGVSQNPRHKITKRGQNVTFRCDPISEHNRLYWYRQTLGQGPEFLTYFQNEAQLEKSRLLSDRFSAERPKGSFSTLEIQRTEQGDSAMYLCASSRDGNTGELFFGEGSRLTVL.

V gene TRBV11-1 combines with J gene TRBJ2-1; the match to TRBD2 covers 8 bases. Germline CDR1 reads SGHAT; CDR2 reads FQDESV (reference sequence). This CDR3 contains 20 residues. V dropped 2 bases and J dropped 9; count of bases not matched to a gene: 24. The CDR3 reads CASSLSGDSGTCKCGGEQFF. The CDR3 DNA reads as TGTGCCAGCAGCTTATCCGGTGATAGCGGGACCTGCAAATGTGGGGGTGAGCAGTTCTTC. The full variable domain, rest sourced from reference TRBV11-1 and TRBJ2-1, is EAEVAQSPRYKITEKSQAVAFWCDPISGHATLYWYRQILGQGPELLVQFQDESVVDDSQLPKDRFSAERLKGVDSTLKIQPAELGDSAMYLCASSLSGDSGTCKCGGEQFFGPGTRLTVL.

The V and J genes are TRBV5-4 and TRBJ2-7, with D perhaps TRBD1 or TRBD2 (6 bases each). V lost 2 bases and J 3 bases, leaving 12 bases between the germline ends. The length of the CDR3 is 14 residues. CDR1 is SGHNT and CDR2 is YYREEE in the germline V gene (reference sequence). CDR3 DNA sequence: TGTGCCAGCAGCTTTCTTGGAGGGGGCTACGAGCAGTACTTC. Translating gives CASSFLGGGYEQYF.

The rearrangement uses TRBV5-1 and TRBJ1-1; 12 bases match TRBD1. V shed 4 bases and J 1 base; nucleotides not matched to a gene: 5. The CDR3 has 16 residues. Germline assignment: CDR1 SGHRS and CDR2 YFSETQ. The CDR3 DNA reads as TGCGCCAGCAGCGCGGGACAGGGGGCAAGGAACACTGAAGCTTTCTTT. Residues: CASSAGQGARNTEAFF.

The chain couples TRBV27 to TRBJ2-7; D is perhaps TRBD1 (5 bases). This CDR3 contains 14 residues. Looked up from germline, CDR1 is MNHEY and CDR2 is SMNVEV (reference sequence). V gave up 5 bases and J gave up 4 bases, with 15 bases separating them. This CDR3 reads CASSARVSGYEQYF. As DNA, the CDR3 is TGTGCCAGCAGTGCCAGGGTGTCAGGATACGAGCAGTACTTC.

In its sample, this clonotype was seen a few times. The CDR3 loop reads CASCPRGSYEQYF. CDR3 DNA sequence: TGTGCCAGCTGCCCGAGAGGCTCCTACGAGCAGTACTTC. V usage is TRBV6-1 and J usage is TRBJ2-7; D gene unclear. Germline values: CDR1 MNHNS, CDR2 SASEGT. The CDR3 has 13 residues. V gave up 8 bases and J gave up 0 bases, with 11 bases separating them.

The chain links TRBV30 to TRBJ2-7; D is possibly TRBD1 or TRBD2 (6 bases each). From germline, CDR1 is GTSNPN and CDR2 SVGIG (reference sequence). The CDR3 sequence is 15 residues long. V was clipped by 2 bases and J by 5 bases, with 19 bases between them. DNA for the CDR3: TGTGCCTGGAGTCCCATCGGGGGCGGTTCCGACGAGCAGTACTTC. Encoded protein: CAWSPIGGGSDEQYF. Together with reference TRBV30 and TRBJ2-7, the CDR3 gives the full variable domain: SQTIHQWPATLVQPVGSPLSLECTVEGTSNPNLYWYRQAAGRGLQLLFYSVGIGQISSEVPQNLSASRPQDRQFILSSKKLLLSDSGFYLCAWSPIGGGSDEQYFGPGTRLTVT.

V gene TRBV11-2 combines with J gene TRBJ1-1; no reliable D call. Germline V gene lookup returns CDR1 SGHAT and CDR2 FQNNGV. With 2 bases removed from V and 4 bases from J, the gap between germline ends came to 5 bases. The CDR3 runs 12 residues. DNA for the CDR3: TGTGCCAGCAGCTTATTTAGCACTGAAGCTTTCTTT. Protein sequence: CASSLFSTEAFF. Full variable domain (missing parts from reference TRBV11-2 and TRBJ1-1): EAGVAQSPRYKIIEKRQSVAFWCNPISGHATLYWYQQILGQGPKLLIQFQNNGVVDDSQLPKDRFSAERLKGVDSTLKIQPAKLEDSAVYLCASSLFSTEAFFGQGTRLTVV.

The gene calls are TRBV6-5 and TRBJ2-2; D unclear. V was pared by 4 bases and J by 1 base, with 10 bases between. CDR3 length equals 15 residues. Germline CDR1 MNHEY, CDR2 SVGAGI. The CDR3 is CASSLREGNTGELFF. DNA for the CDR3: TGTGCCAGCAGTTTAAGGGAAGGGAACACCGGGGAGCTGTTTTTT.

V gene TRBV7-9 combines with J gene TRBJ2-1; D gene unclear. The ends were cut back, 2 bases at V and 8 bases at J, with 13 bases in the middle. The germline gives CDR1 SEHNR, CDR2 FQNEAQ (reference sequence). CDR3 length: 14 amino acids. The CDR3 reads CASSLSQPWDEQFF. CDR3 coding DNA: TGTGCCAGCAGCTTAAGCCAGCCGTGGGATGAGCAGTTCTTC. The full variable domain, with the rest looked up from reference TRBV7-9 and TRBJ2-1, is DTGVSQNPRHKITKRGQNVTFRCDPISEHNRLYWYRQTLGQGPEFLTYFQNEAQLEKSRLLSDRFSAERPKGSFSTLEIQRTEQGDSAMYLCASSLSQPWDEQFFGPGTRLTVL.

The chain combines TRBV30 with TRBJ1-2; D gene uncertain. V was trimmed by 4 bases and J by 0 bases, leaving 6 bases between them. CDR1 is GTSNPN, CDR2 SVGIG, per germline (reference sequence). This CDR3 comprises 12 residues. CDR3 region: CAWTPSNYGYTF. The CDR3 DNA follows: TGTGCCTGGACTCCATCTAACTATGGCTACACCTTC.

This rearrangement joins TRBV6-1 to TRBJ2-1, with 8 bases fitting TRBD2. In germline, CDR1 is MNHNS, CDR2 SASEGT. The CDR3 contains 16 residues. Germline trimming cut 2 bases from V and 8 bases from J; bases unmatched to any gene: 11. The CDR3, as DNA: TGTGCCAGCAGTGAATCGGTTGGACTAGCTAAGGATGAGCAGTTCTTC. Its translation: CASSESVGLAKDEQFF.

The rearrangement links TRBV7-6 to TRBJ2-3; unclear D gene. The CDR3 sequence is 15 residues long. The V and J ends lost 7 bases and 0 bases respectively, with 14 bases between them. Germline V gene sequence: CDR1 SGHVS, CDR2 FNYEAQ. The CDR3 DNA sequence: TGTGCCAGCACCCGTCGCGCGTCTAGCACAGATACGCAGTATTTT. It codes for CASTRRASSTDTQYF.

V gene TRBV20-1 combines with J gene TRBJ2-7; D unresolved. Germline lookup yields CDR1 DFQATT and CDR2 SNEGSKA (reference sequence). CDR3 length equals 12 residues. Trimming pared 6 bases from V and 2 bases from J, leaving 11 bases between. The CDR3 region is CSADPQTYEQYF. The CDR3 DNA reads as TGCAGTGCGGACCCACAGACCTACGAGCAGTACTTC.

Only one count was recorded for this clonotype. The chain employs TRBV5-1 and TRBJ1-2; the D gene is possibly TRBD1 (5 bases). V was pared by 2 bases and J by 0 bases, with 14 bases between. Germline V gene data show CDR1 as SGHRS and CDR2 as YFSETQ. The CDR3 runs to 16 residues. CDR3 nucleotides: TGCGCCAGCAGCTTCGAGGCGGGGCCCTCTAACTATGGCTACACCTTC. Protein sequence: CASSFEAGPSNYGYTF.

This chain joins TRBV6-2 or TRBV6-3 and TRBJ1-6, with TRBD1 as a possible D gene (5 bases). CDR1 MNHEY and CDR2 SVGEGT come from the germline V gene. Trimming pared 6 bases from V and 8 bases from J, leaving 20 bases between. There are 16 residues in the CDR3. The CDR3 sequence: CASRSKSGTTYSPLHF. As DNA, the CDR3 is TGTGCCAGCAGATCCAAATCCGGGACCACCTATTCACCCCTCCACTTT.

The chain carries TRBV4-1 and TRBJ2-1, with a possible D match to TRBD2 (6 bases). This CDR3 is built from 15 residues. Germline CDR1 MGHRA, CDR2 YSYEKL. With 4 bases removed from V and 4 bases from J, the gap between germline ends came to 14 bases. This chain's CDR3 is CASSLRLGDYNEQFF. As DNA, the CDR3 is TGCGCCAGCAGCCTCCGACTAGGGGATTACAATGAGCAGTTCTTC.

The rearrangement joins TRBV6-5 to TRBJ1-6, with unresolved D. CDR3 size: 13 residues. Between the trimmed V and J ends, which lost 2 bases and 7 bases, there was a span of 6 bases. Germline CDR1 and CDR2: MNHEY and SVGAGI. The CDR3 region has the DNA TGTGCCAGCAGTTACCAGGAAAATTCACCCCTCCACTTT. Translating it yields CASSYQENSPLHF.

This chain uses TRBV12-3 or TRBV12-4 with TRBJ1-5; possible D gene TRBD1, 5 bases. CDR3 length: 14 amino acids. Between the trimmed V and J ends, which lost 3 bases and 6 bases, there was a span of 12 bases. CDR3 loop: CASSLGGALQPQHF. Written as DNA, the CDR3 is TGTGCCAGCAGTTTGGGAGGGGCCCTTCAGCCCCAGCATTTT.

The chain is built from TRBV27 and TRBJ2-3; tentatively, D is TRBD1 (6 bases). This CDR3 has 17 amino acids. V was clipped by 4 bases and J by 0 bases, with 17 bases between them. Germline V gives CDR1 MNHEY, CDR2 SMNVEV (reference sequence). The CDR3 loop reads CASSSRDTLESTDTQYF. For the CDR3, the DNA is TGTGCCAGCAGTTCCCGGGACACCCTGGAGAGCACAGATACGCAGTATTTT.

The rearrangement joins TRBV20-1 to TRBJ2-7; no clear D. CDR1 is DFQATT, CDR2 SNEGSKA, per germline (reference sequence). The CDR3 runs 11 residues. Between the trimmed V and J ends, which lost 6 bases and 2 bases, there was a span of 8 bases. CDR3 amino acids: CSATIAYEQYF. The CDR3 DNA sequence: TGCAGTGCAACAATCGCCTACGAGCAGTACTTC.

The V gene is TRBV7-9, the J gene TRBJ2-7; no firm D call. The CDR3 length is 14 residues. The germline CDR1 and CDR2 sequences are SEHNR and FQNEAQ (reference sequence). V dropped 2 bases and J dropped 0 bases, with 8 bases sitting between them. The DNA of the CDR3 is TGTGCCAGCAGCTTACCCTCCAGCTCCTACGAGCAGTACTTC. It codes for CASSLPSSSYEQYF.

The chain is built from TRBV7-8 and TRBJ2-2; D unclear. CDR3 size: 21 residues. V was cut by 5 bases and J by 7 bases, with 35 bases left in between. Germline V gives CDR1 SGHVS, CDR2 FQNEAQ. The DNA of the CDR3 is TGTGCCAGCAGCCCGACCCCAGGTTCCCCTAGGTTTTCAGTACTCGTCGGGGAGCTGTTTTTT. Translating gives CASSPTPGSPRFSVLVGELFF.

This clonotype appeared a single time. V is TRBV7-8 and J is TRBJ1-4; TRBD1 is a possible D gene (5 bases). Germline values: CDR1 SGHVS, CDR2 FQNEAQ. CDR3 length: 19 residues. The V and J ends lost 3 bases and 8 bases respectively, with 28 bases between them. The CDR3 DNA follows: TGTGCCAGCAGCTTTGGGGCCTTTGACGAACGGACGGCGAGGGAAAAACTGTTTTTT. It is translated as CASSFGAFDERTAREKLFF.

The chain uses TRBV5-1 and TRBJ1-2; no clear D gene. CDR3 length: 15 residues. The ends were cut back, 7 bases at V and 1 base at J, with 17 bases in the middle. Germline-derived CDR1 and CDR2 are SGHRS and YFSETQ. Here the CDR3 DNA reads TGCGCCAGCTCGGACCGATCCAGACGTAACTATGGCTACACCTTC. Translating gives CASSDRSRRNYGYTF. Based on the CDR3 plus reference TRBV5-1 and TRBJ1-2, the full variable domain is KAGVTQTPRYLIKTRGQQVTLSCSPISGHRSVSWYQQTPGQGLQFLFEYFSETQRNKGNFPGRFSGRQFSNSRSEMNVSTLELGDSALYLCASSDRSRRNYGYTFGSGTRLTVV.

The genes are TRBV10-3 and TRBJ2-1; 8 nucleotides align to TRBD2. In germline, CDR1 is ENHRY, CDR2 SYGVKD. The CDR3 length is 14 residues. Losses at the gene ends were 9 bases for V and 0 bases for J; bases not matched to a gene: 4. The CDR3 sequence is CAISSGGSYNEQFF. The CDR3 nucleotides are TGTGCCATAAGCAGCGGGGGCTCCTACAATGAGCAGTTCTTC.

This chain uses TRBV20-1 with TRBJ2-1; 8 bases fit TRBD2. The CDR3 has 14 residues. The ends lost 4 bases at V and 5 bases at J; junction bases unmatched: 7. The germline V gene has CDR1 DFQATT and CDR2 SNEGSKA (reference sequence). The CDR3 DNA follows: TGCAGTGCTACCGGGACTAGTGGGAACAATGAGCAGTTCTTC. This encodes CSATGTSGNNEQFF.

The V call is TRBV5-1, the J call TRBJ1-2, with 8 nucleotides matching TRBD1. The V gene's germline CDR1 is SGHRS and CDR2 YFSETQ. V was pared by 4 bases and J by 4 bases, with 9 bases of the junction left unmatched. The CDR3 is 15 amino acids. The CDR3: CASSPGQGRGYGYTF. CDR3 bases: TGCGCCAGCAGCCCAGGACAGGGCCGGGGCTATGGCTACACCTTC.

This clonotype was recorded a few times. The chain couples TRBV6-5 to TRBJ2-7, with D unresolved. Between the trimmed V and J ends, which lost 2 bases and 2 bases, there was a span of 16 bases. This CDR3 spans 16 amino acids. The germline gives CDR1 MNHEY, CDR2 SVGAGI. The CDR3 loop reads CASSYPAGETPYEQYF. CDR3 nucleotide sequence: TGTGCCAGCAGTTACCCAGCTGGAGAGACACCCTACGAGCAGTACTTC.

V usage is TRBV7-9 and J usage is TRBJ1-5; 10 bases match TRBD1. The CDR3 extends over 15 amino acids. Germline values: CDR1 SEHNR, CDR2 FQNEAQ (reference sequence). V shed 1 base, J shed 6 bases, and the junction held 3 bases outside the gene matches. The CDR3 region has the DNA TGTGCCAGCAGCTTAGGACAGGGGGCGGGTCAGCCCCAGCATTTT. Protein sequence: CASSLGQGAGQPQHF. The entire variable domain, with the rest obtained from reference TRBV7-9 and TRBJ1-5, is as follows: DTGVSQNPRHKITKRGQNVTFRCDPISEHNRLYWYRQTLGQGPEFLTYFQNEAQLEKSRLLSDRFSAERPKGSFSTLEIQRTEQGDSAMYLCASSLGQGAGQPQHFGDGTRLSIL.

The rearrangement joins TRBV12-3 or TRBV12-4 to TRBJ2-7; 9 nucleotides match TRBD1. J lost 5 bases, V lost 1 base, and 3 bases had no gene match. The CDR3 contains 14 residues. This chain's CDR3 is CASSLVGTGNEQYF. CDR3 sequence (DNA): TGTGCCAGCAGTTTAGTCGGGACAGGGAACGAGCAGTACTTC.